These 17 T cell receptor beta chains came from one sample sequenced in a study of beta chain features in type 1 diabetes. Reverse transcribing all isolated RNA meant expressed TCRB transcripts were sequenced. Using immunoSEQ multiplex PCR, the repertoire was profiled, and TCRdb retains in-frame clones only, with some absent. Among some 15,000 clones listed, less than 50% were seen once. Sequenced: stem cell memory CD4+ T cells from blood. The receptors shown here come from a woman aged 40 to 55 in good health.

The V call is TRBV18, the J call TRBJ2-2, with D perhaps matching TRBD2 (6 bases). The CDR3 length is 14 residues. The germline V and J ends were trimmed by 0 bases and 5 bases, with 7 bases remaining between them. Germline V gives CDR1 KGHSH, CDR2 LQKENI. Here the CDR3 reads CASSPPGLTGELFF. CDR3 nucleotide sequence: TGTGCCAGCTCACCACCGGGACTGACCGGGGAGCTGTTTTTT.

This chain joins TRBV7-2 and TRBJ2-7, with 13 positions matching TRBD2. Germline-derived CDR1 and CDR2 are SGHTA and FQGNSA. With 4 bases clipped from V and 6 bases from J, the junction kept 3 bases outside the gene matches. This CDR3 is built from 14 residues. CDR3 DNA sequence: TGTGCCAGCAGCTCGGGACTAGCGGGGTCCGAGCAGTACTTC. This gives the protein CASSSGLAGSEQYF.

This chain joins TRBV18 and TRBJ2-7; TRBD1 matches 9 bases. V trimming: 0 bases; J trimming: 1 base; junction bases outside the gene matches: 13. This CDR3 has 19 residues. Germline assignment: CDR1 KGHSH and CDR2 LQKENI. DNA for the CDR3: TGTGCCAGCTCACCACCGTTTGGACAGGGGTCCCACCTTTCCTACGAGCAGTACTTC. This encodes CASSPPFGQGSHLSYEQYF.

The CDR3 here is CASVGYNEQFF. CDR3 nucleotide sequence: TGTGCCAGCGTCGGCTACAATGAGCAGTTCTTC. The V gene is TRBV2, the J gene TRBJ2-1; no firm D call. The CDR3 is made up of 11 amino acids. Between the trimmed V and J ends, which lost 8 bases and 3 bases, there was a span of 5 bases. From germline, CDR1 is SNHLY and CDR2 FYNNEI.

The chain carries TRBV7-2 and TRBJ2-6, with 10 nucleotides matching TRBD1. With 5 bases clipped from V and 0 bases from J, the junction kept 4 bases outside the gene matches. The CDR3 covers 17 residues. Germline V gene data show CDR1 as SGHTA and CDR2 as FQGNSA. CDR3 in amino acids: CASSHGTGVSGANVLTF. DNA for the CDR3: TGTGCCAGCAGCCACGGGACAGGGGTCTCTGGGGCCAACGTCCTGACTTTC. The full variable domain, completed using reference TRBV7-2 and TRBJ2-6, is GAGVSQSPSNKVTEKGKDVELRCDPISGHTALYWYRQSLGQGLEFLIYFQGNSAPDKSGLPSDRFSAERTGGSVSTLTIQRTQQEDSAVYLCASSHGTGVSGANVLTFGAGSRLTVL.

The rearrangement uses TRBV6-1 and TRBJ2-4; tentative D call: TRBD2 (5 bases). The length of the CDR3 is 14 residues. The ends were cut back, 9 bases at V and 0 bases at J, with 12 bases in the middle. Germline V CDR1 and CDR2: MNHNS, SASEGT. The CDR3 sequence: CASPDGVAKNIQYF. For the CDR3, the DNA is TGTGCCAGTCCGGACGGGGTAGCCAAAAACATTCAGTACTTC.

The chain employs TRBV19 and TRBJ1-2, with a tentative D call TRBD1 (6 bases). Trimming took 6 bases from V and 10 from J, leaving 21 bases between them. This CDR3 has 14 amino acids. The germline CDR1 and CDR2 sequences are LNHDA and SQIVND (reference sequence). CDR3 sequence (DNA): TGTGCCAGTAGAGGGGGGGTAATTGGAGGCCACTACACCTTC. Protein sequence: CASRGGVIGGHYTF.

CDR3 DNA sequence: TGTGCCAGCACGGGAGGTCTGAACACTGAAGCTTTCTTT. Translation gives CASTGGLNTEAFF. This chain links TRBV2 with TRBJ1-1; D unresolved. Deletions cut 7 bases from V and 0 bases from J, with 9 bases between. Germline assignment: CDR1 SNHLY and CDR2 FYNNEI. This CDR3 has 13 amino acids.

The chain carries TRBV5-1 and TRBJ2-7, with a weak D call TRBD2 (6 bases). The CDR3 sequence is 16 residues long. V lost 0 bases and J lost 5, with 18 bases in between. Germline assignment: CDR1 SGHRS and CDR2 YFSETQ. The CDR3 loop is CASSLVLAALLDEQYF. The CDR3 region has the DNA TGCGCCAGCAGCTTGGTATTAGCGGCGTTGTTAGACGAGCAGTACTTC.

The CDR3 DNA follows: TGCGCCAGCAGTTTACAGGCTGGAAACACCATATATTTT. Amino acids: CASSLQAGNTIYF. The rearrangement joins TRBV5-1 to TRBJ1-3; maybe TRBD1 (5 bases). Looked up from germline, CDR1 is SGHRS and CDR2 is YFSETQ. This CDR3 comprises 13 residues. V lost 5 bases and J 2 bases, leaving 8 bases between the germline ends.

The chain links TRBV5-4 to TRBJ2-5; a possible D gene is TRBD1 (5 bases). The V gene's germline CDR1 is SGHNT and CDR2 YYREEE (reference sequence). CDR3 size: 15 residues. Trimming cost V 0 bases and J 2 bases, with 11 bases left between them. The CDR3 DNA sequence: TGTGCCAGCAGCTTGGCCCAGGGATTACAAGAGACCCAGTACTTC. It specifies CASSLAQGLQETQYF.

The chain has TRBV5-4 and TRBJ2-4; D is possibly TRBD2 (5 bases). V was trimmed by 0 bases and J by 4 bases, leaving 5 bases between them. Germline CDR1 is SGHNT and CDR2 is YYREEE (reference sequence). CDR3 length equals 13 residues. In DNA, the CDR3 is TGTGCCAGCAGCTTGGCGGGGAAAAACATTCAGTACTTC. As protein: CASSLAGKNIQYF.

By share of the sample, this clone is medium-sized. The gene calls are TRBV18 and TRBJ1-4; TRBD1 agrees at 7 bases. V was clipped by 4 bases and J by 5 bases; unmatched bases: 7. CDR1 KGHSH and CDR2 LQKENI come from the germline V gene. This CDR3 has 15 residues. The CDR3 region is CASSQRDSPNEKLFF. The CDR3 region has the DNA TGTGCCAGCTCACAACGGGACAGTCCAAATGAAAAACTGTTTTTT.

CDR3 sequence reads: CASSGGVFQGADTQYF. CDR3 DNA: TGTGCCAGCAGTGGCGGGGTCTTCCAAGGGGCCGATACGCAGTATTTT. This sequence joins TRBV2 and TRBJ2-3; TRBD2 might be the D (6 bases). V lost 4 bases and J lost 6, with 20 bases in between. CDR3 size: 16 residues. The germline gives CDR1 SNHLY, CDR2 FYNNEI.

Concerning this clone itself: One end of the junction fails to match germline, which may point to a read error. V and J are TRBV7-2 and TRBJ2-3; D might be TRBD1 (5 bases). Germline V gene data show CDR1 as SGHTA and CDR2 as FQGNSA. CDR3 length: 12 amino acids. The CDR3 loop reads CAGSIRDDTQYF. For the CDR3, the DNA is TGTGCCGGCAGCATCAGGGATGATACGCAGTATTTT.

This chain joins TRBV5-1 and TRBJ2-5, with 8 bases aligning to TRBD1. The V segment lost 6 bases and the J segment 11 bases; nucleotides outside the gene matches: 24. This CDR3 contains 17 residues. The germline gives CDR1 SGHRS, CDR2 YFSETQ. CDR3 sequence: CASTQSGPGGASGEQYF. The CDR3 DNA is TGCGCCAGCACCCAATCAGGCCCAGGGGGCGCATCGGGAGAGCAGTACTTC.

This clone has a handful of counts. J is TRBJ1-3 and V is TRBV7-9, with a tentative D call TRBD1 (6 bases). The CDR3 is made up of 14 amino acids. Trimming pared 7 bases from V and 0 bases from J, leaving 10 bases between. CDR1 and CDR2 from the germline V gene are SEHNR and FQNEAQ (reference sequence). CDR3 DNA: TGTGCCAGCACCCAGGGGACCTCTGGAAACACCATATATTTT. Amino acids: CASTQGTSGNTIYF.